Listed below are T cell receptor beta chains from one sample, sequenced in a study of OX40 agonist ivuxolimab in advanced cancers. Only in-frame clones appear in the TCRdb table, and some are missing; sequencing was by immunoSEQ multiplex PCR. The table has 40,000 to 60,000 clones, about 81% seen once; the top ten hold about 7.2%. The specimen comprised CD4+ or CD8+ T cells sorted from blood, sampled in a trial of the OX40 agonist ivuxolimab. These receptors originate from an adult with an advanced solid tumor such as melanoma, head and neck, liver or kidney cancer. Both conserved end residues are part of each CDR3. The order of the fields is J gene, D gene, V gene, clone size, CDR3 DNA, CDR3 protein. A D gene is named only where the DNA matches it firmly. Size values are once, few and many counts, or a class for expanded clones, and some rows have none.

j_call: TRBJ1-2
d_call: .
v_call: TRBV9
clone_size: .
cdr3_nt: TGTGCCAGCAGCGTAGGGCGCGGAAACTATGGCTACACCTTC
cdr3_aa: CASSVGRGNYGYTF

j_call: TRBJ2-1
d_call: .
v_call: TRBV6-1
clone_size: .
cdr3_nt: TGTGCCAGCACAGGGAGAGTAGATGAGCAGTTCTTC
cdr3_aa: CASTGRVDEQFF

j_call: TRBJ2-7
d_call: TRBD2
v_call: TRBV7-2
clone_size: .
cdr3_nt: TGTGCCAGCAGCCCGGTAGCGGGAGGTCGCAACGAGCAGTACTTC
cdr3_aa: CASSPVAGGRNEQYF

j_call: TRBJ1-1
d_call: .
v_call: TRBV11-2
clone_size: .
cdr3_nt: TGTGCCAGCAGCTTCGGACGGGGCACTGAAGCTTTCTTT
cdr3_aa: CASSFGRGTEAFF

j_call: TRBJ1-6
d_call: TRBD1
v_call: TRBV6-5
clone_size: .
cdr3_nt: TGTGCCAGCAGACGGACAGGTAATTCACCCCTCCACTTT
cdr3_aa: CASRRTGNSPLHF

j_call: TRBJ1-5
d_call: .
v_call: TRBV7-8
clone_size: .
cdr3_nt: TGTGCCAGCAGCCCAATGTCTTGGAGCCTGGGCAATCAGCCCCAGCATTTT
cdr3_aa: CASSPMSWSLGNQPQHF

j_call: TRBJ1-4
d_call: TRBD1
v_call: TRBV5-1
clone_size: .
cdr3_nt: TGCGCCAGCAGCTCCTACCCGACAGGGGATGGAAAACTGTTTTTT
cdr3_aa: CASSSYPTGDGKLFF

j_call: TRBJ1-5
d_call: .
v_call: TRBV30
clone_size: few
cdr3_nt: TGTGCCTGGAGTGTACAGAACGATCAGCCCCAGCATTTT
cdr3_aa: CAWSVQNDQPQHF

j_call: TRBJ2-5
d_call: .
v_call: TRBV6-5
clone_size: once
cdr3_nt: TGTGCCAGCAGGCCGCGACGAGGGGGGCAAGAGACCCAGTACTTC
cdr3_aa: CASRPRRGGQETQYF

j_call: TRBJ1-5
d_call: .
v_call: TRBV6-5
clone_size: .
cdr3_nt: TGTGCCAGCAGATCATGGGGTCAGGGTCAGCCCCAGCATTTT
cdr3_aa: CASRSWGQGQPQHF

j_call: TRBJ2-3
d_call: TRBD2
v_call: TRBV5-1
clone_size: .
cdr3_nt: TGCGCCAGCAGCTTGTCTAGCGGGAGTGCAGATACGCAGTATTTT
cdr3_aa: CASSLSSGSADTQYF

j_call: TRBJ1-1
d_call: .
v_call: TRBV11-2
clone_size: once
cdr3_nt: TGTGCCAGCAGCTTAGAAGGTCCGGGCTACACTGAAGCTTTCTTT
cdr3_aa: CASSLEGPGYTEAFF

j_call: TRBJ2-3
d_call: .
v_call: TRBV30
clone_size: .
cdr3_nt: TGTGCCTGGAACCGGGGGCGAGCAGATACGCAGTATTTT
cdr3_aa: CAWNRGRADTQYF

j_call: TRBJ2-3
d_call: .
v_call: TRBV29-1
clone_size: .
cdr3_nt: TGCAGCGTTGAAGGCGGAAGGGGCGCGGATACGCAGTATTTT
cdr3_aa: CSVEGGRGADTQYF

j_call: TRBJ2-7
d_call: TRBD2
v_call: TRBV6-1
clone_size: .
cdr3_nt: TGTGCCAGCAGCGAAGGCGTACTAGCGGGGCGGGCCGTGCAGTACTTC
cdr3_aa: CASSEGVLAGRAVQYF

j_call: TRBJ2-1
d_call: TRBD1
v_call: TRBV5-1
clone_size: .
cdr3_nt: TGCGCCAGCAGCCCCAATCGGGACAGGGGGCGCGGGGAGCAGTTCTTC
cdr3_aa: CASSPNRDRGRGEQFF

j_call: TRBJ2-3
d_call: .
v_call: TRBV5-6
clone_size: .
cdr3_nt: TGTGCCAGCAGCTTACAGACAGATACGCAGTATTTT
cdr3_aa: CASSLQTDTQYF

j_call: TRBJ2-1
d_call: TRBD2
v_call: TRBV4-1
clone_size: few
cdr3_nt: TGCGCCAGCAGGGTCCGGGACTACCTTCCTTACAATGAGCAGTTCTTC
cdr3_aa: CASRVRDYLPYNEQFF

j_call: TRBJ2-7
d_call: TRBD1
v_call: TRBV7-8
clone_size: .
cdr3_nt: TGTGCCAGCAGCGGCGGTACAGGGGACGAGCAGTACTTC
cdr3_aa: CASSGGTGDEQYF

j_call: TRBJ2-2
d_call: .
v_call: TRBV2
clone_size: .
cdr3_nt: TGTGCCAGCAGTTTGAGCAGCGGCACCGGGGAGCTGTTTTTT
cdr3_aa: CASSLSSGTGELFF

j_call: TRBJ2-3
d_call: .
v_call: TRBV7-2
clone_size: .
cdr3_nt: TGTGCCAGCGGGACGTCCAGGGTTAGCACAGATACGCAGTATTTT
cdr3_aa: CASGTSRVSTDTQYF

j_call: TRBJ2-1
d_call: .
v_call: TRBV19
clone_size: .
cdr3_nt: TGTGCCAGTAGTATTGGGAACGACTTGCAGTTCTTC
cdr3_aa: CASSIGNDLQFF

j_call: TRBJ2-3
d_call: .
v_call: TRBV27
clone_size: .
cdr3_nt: TGTGCCAGCAGCTATAGCGTAGGTCCCACAGATACGCAGTATTTT
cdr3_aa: CASSYSVGPTDTQYF

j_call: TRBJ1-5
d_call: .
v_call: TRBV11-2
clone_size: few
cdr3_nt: TGTGCCAGCAGCTCCCATAGCAATCAGCCCCAGCATTTT
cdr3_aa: CASSSHSNQPQHF

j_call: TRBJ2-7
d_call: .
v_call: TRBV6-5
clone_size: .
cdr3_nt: TGTGCCAGCAGTTACTCCCTAGCGAGAACTACGGAGCAGTACTTC
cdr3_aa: CASSYSLARTTEQYF

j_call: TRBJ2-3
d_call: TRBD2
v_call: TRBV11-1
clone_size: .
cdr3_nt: TGTGCCAGCAGTATAAGCGGGAGTAGAGATACGCAGTATTTT
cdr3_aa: CASSISGSRDTQYF

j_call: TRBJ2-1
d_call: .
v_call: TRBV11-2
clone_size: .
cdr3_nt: TGTGCCAGCAGCTTAGGGGCCTACCCAGCGAACAATGAGCAGTTCTTC
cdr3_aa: CASSLGAYPANNEQFF

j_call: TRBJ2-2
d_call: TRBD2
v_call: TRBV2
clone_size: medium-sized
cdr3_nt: TGTGCCAGCAGCGCCTTAGCGGGAGGGGGGACCGGGGAGCTGTTTTTT
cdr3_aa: CASSALAGGGTGELFF

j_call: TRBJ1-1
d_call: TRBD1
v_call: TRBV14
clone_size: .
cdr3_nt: TGTGCCAGCAGCAGTCGGGACAGCACTGAAGCTTTCTTT
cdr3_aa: CASSSRDSTEAFF

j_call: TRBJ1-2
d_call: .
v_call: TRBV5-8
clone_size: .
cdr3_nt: TGTGCCAGCAGCTTGCTCGGGGACCTCGGTGGCTACACCTTC
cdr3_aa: CASSLLGDLGGYTF

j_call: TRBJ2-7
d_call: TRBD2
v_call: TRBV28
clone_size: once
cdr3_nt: TGTGCCAGCAGTTTATCGGCTAGCGGGAGGGGTGAGCAGTACTTC
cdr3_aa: CASSLSASGRGEQYF

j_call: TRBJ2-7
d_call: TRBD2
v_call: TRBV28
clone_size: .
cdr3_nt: TGTGCCAGCACCGTAGCGGGAGGGCATTCCTACGAGCAGTACTTC
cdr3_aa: CASTVAGGHSYEQYF

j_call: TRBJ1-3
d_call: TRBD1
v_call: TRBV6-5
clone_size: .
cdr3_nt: TGTGCCAGCATGAGGGGGCCTGGAAACACCATATATTTT
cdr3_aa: CASMRGPGNTIYF

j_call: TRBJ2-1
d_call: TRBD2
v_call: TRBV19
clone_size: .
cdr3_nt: TGTGCCAGTAGTATGGTCGAGAGGGAGGGCCGAGACAATGAGCAGTTCTTC
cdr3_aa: CASSMVEREGRDNEQFF

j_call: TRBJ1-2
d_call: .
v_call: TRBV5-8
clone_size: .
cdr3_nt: TGTGCCAGCAGCCCCCGCTCGTTAAGGGGGAGGATTAACTATGGCTACACCTTC
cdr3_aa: CASSPRSLRGRINYGYTF

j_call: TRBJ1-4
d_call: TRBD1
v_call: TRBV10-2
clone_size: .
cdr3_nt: TGCGCCAGCAGTGAGTCGAGACCGGGACAGGGACGAGGAACTAATGAAAAACTGTTTTTT
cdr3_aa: CASSESRPGQGRGTNEKLFF

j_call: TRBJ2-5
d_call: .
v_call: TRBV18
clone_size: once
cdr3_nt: TGTGCCAGCTCACCACCGGGGGGAGAGACCCAGTACTTC
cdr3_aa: CASSPPGGETQYF

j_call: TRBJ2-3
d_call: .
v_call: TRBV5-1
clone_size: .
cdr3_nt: TGCGCCAGCAGCTGGGGGACTGCAAACCGATACACAGATACGCAGTATTTT
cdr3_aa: CASSWGTANRYTDTQYF

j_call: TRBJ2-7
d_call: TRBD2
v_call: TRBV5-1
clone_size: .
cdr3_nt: TGCGCCAGCAGTTCGGCAAGGTGGCTAGCGGGAACCTACGAGCAGTACTTC
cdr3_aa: CASSSARWLAGTYEQYF

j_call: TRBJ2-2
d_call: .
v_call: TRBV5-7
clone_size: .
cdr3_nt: TGTGCCAGCAGCTTTAGAGGGAGTGGTACCGGGGAGCTGTTTTTT
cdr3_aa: CASSFRGSGTGELFF

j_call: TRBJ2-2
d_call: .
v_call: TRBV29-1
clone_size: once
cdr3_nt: TGCAGCGTTGAAGGCAGGGGAATGACAAACACCGGGGAGCTGTTTTTT
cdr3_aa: CSVEGRGMTNTGELFF

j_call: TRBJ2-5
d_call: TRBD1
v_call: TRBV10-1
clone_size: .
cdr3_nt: TGCGCCAGCAGCTACGACAGGGAAGGGCAGACCCAGTACTTC
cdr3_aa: CASSYDREGQTQYF

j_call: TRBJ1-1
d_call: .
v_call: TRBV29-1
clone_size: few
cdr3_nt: TGCAGCGTTGACAGGCAAATGAACACTGAAGCTTTCTTT
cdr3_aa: CSVDRQMNTEAFF

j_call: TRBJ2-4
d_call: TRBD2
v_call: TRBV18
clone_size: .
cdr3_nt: TGTGCCAGCTCACCGCGCAGAGGGGAGGGTCAAAACATTCAGTACTTC
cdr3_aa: CASSPRRGEGQNIQYF

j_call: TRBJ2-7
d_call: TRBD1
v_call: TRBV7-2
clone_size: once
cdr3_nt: TGTGCCAGCAGCCAAGGACAGGGTTATGGCGAGCAGTACTTC
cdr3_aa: CASSQGQGYGEQYF

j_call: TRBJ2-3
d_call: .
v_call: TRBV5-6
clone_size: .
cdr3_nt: TGTGCCAGCAGCTTGGCCTCGGTAGGCACAGATACGCAGTATTTT
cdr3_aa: CASSLASVGTDTQYF

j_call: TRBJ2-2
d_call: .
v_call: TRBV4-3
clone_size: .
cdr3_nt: TGCGCCAGCAGCCACTTTTGGGGACCTGCACACTCAAACACCGGGGAGCTGTTTTTT
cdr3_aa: CASSHFWGPAHSNTGELFF

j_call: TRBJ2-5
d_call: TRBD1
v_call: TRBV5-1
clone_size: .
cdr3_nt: TGCGCCAGCAGCGACAGGGGCGGGACGGAGACCCAGTACTTC
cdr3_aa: CASSDRGGTETQYF

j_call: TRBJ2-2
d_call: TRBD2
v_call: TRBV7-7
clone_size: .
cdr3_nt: TGTGCCAGCAGCTTAGAGCTGCCTAGCGGGACCGGGGAGCTGTTTTTT
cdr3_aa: CASSLELPSGTGELFF

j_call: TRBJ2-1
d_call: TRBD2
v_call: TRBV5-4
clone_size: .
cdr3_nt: TGTGCCAGCAGCTCGACTAGCGGAGGCCGCGGCAATGAGCAGTTCTTC
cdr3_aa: CASSSTSGGRGNEQFF

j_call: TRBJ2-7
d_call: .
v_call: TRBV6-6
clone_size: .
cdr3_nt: TGTGCCAGCACCGGGACGGCGAGCTACGAGCAGTACTTC
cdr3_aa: CASTGTASYEQYF

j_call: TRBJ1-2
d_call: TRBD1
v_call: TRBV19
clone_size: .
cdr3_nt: TGTGCCAGTAGTTCACTTAAACCGGACAGGGTAGGAGGCTACACCTTC
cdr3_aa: CASSSLKPDRVGGYTF

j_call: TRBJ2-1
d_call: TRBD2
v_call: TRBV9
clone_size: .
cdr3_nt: TGTGCCAGCAGCGACCCCCAAACTAGCGGGAGCGCCTACAATGAGCAGTTCTTC
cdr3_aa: CASSDPQTSGSAYNEQFF

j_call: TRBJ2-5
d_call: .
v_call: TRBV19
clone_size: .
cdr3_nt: TGTGCCAGTAGTACCGACCGCGACCGGGGCGGGACCCAGTACTTC
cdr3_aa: CASSTDRDRGGTQYF

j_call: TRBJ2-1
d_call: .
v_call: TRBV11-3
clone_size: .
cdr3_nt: TGTGCCAGCAGCCCCCTCGATAGCGCCTACAATGAGCAGTTCTTC
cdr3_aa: CASSPLDSAYNEQFF

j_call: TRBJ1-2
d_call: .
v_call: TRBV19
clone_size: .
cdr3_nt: TGTGCCAGTAGTATCAACAGGGTCAACTATGGCTACACCTTC
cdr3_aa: CASSINRVNYGYTF

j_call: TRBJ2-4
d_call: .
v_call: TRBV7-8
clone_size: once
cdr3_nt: TGTGCCAGCAGCTCTCCATGGGTAGCCAAAAACATTCAGTACTTC
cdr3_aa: CASSSPWVAKNIQYF

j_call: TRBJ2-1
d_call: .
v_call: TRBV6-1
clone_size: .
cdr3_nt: TGTGCCAGCAGTGAAGAGGGCTGGGGATTCAAGAACTACAATGAGCAGTTCTTC
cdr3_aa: CASSEEGWGFKNYNEQFF

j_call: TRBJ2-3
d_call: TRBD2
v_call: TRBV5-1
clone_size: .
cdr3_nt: TGCGCCAGCAGCTTACAAGCGGGAGTCGCAGATACGCAGTATTTT
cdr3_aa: CASSLQAGVADTQYF

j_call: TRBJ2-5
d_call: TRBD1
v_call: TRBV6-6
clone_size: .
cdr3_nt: TGTGCCAGCAGTTACGGGGGACAGAAAAACCAAGAGACCCAGTACTTC
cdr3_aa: CASSYGGQKNQETQYF